The clone carrying this TCR beta chain was detected many times. The authors built TCR beta libraries using iRepertoire HTBI primers and Arm-PCR of CDR3 regions. TCRdb re-called the multiplex PCR reads through MiXCR, storing one row per CDR3 protein. Among 250,000 to 300,000 distinct CDR3 sequences listed, 18% were seen once. The CDR3 has 16 amino acids. Germline CDR1 reads SGDLS; CDR2 reads YYNGEE. V gave up 4 bases and J gave up 4 bases; unmatched junction bases: 11. This sample was taken from a study of regulatory T cells in long-lasting Graves disease. Across the study: Antithyroid drug intake by newly diagnosed Graves' patients had lasted under 3 months.

The time point is: newly diagnosed GD, antithyroid drugs for less than 3 months. From RNA extracted from PBMCs, the TCR library was made. These data are also associated with another study on T cells in Graves' hyperthyroidism and ophthalmopathy. From that second work: The TCR CDR3 first-round RT-PCR relied on the HTBI primer set.

The clonotype originates from a woman in her twenties or thirties with Graves disease. J is TRBJ1-3 and V is TRBV9, with 7 bases identical to TRBD1. The source was peripheral blood mononuclear cells (PBMCs), collected at new diagnosis, from a patient treated with antithyroid drugs. The CDR3 region is CASSMPRGSLGNTIYF. The CDR3 DNA sequence: TGTGCCAGCAGCATGCCCAGGGGGTCTCTCGGAAACACCATATATTTT.